The clone carrying this T cell receptor (beta chain) has a count of ten or more. The data stem from a study of CD8+CD57+ T cells in acquired aplastic anemia. Study at large: Average DNA yield from sorted CD4+ and CD8+ cells was approximately 3 ug.

Sequencing involved patients with CD8+CD57+ cell expansion previously shown by flow cytometry. Severe acquired aplastic anemia was present in all patients. Genomic DNA, the template, was used for profiling of the TCR beta VDJ and CDR3. MiXCR, applied by TCRdb to the reads, yields one record per CDR3 protein. The data contain approximately 59,000 distinct CDR3 sequences, about 56% of them seen just once; the ten biggest clones take up approximately 15%. The material sequenced was sorted CD4+, CD8+, or CD8+CD57+ T cells (not recorded which) from PBMCs. This clonotype was sampled from a human donor with aplastic anemia.

For the CDR3, the DNA is TGCGCCAGCAGCCCGGCCCGGGGGGGGTACGAGCAGTTCTTC. This sequence encodes CASSPARGGYEQFF. The chain employs TRBV4-1 and TRBJ2-1; TRBD2 aligns across 8 bases. The CDR3 sequence is 14 residues long. The V segment lost 4 bases and the J segment 10 bases; nucleotides outside the gene matches: 9. The germline V gene encodes CDR1 MGHRA and CDR2 YSYEKL.